This TCR beta chain was found in a study of T cell responses to AZD1222 COVID-19 vaccine. Study results and caveats: Just a handful of AZD1222 recipients tested seropositive at baseline.

The method was immunoSEQ multiplex PCR; TCRdb's version includes in-frame clones alone and lacks a portion of them. The sample has under 95,000 clones; around 90% are singletons. There are 16 residues in the CDR3. Germline CDR1 and CDR2: LNHDA and SQIVND (reference sequence). Trimming removed 2 bases at V and 1 base at J, with 14 bases between. Points on this clone: Antigen unknown.

This specimen was peripheral blood, taken on day 0 of AZD1222 vaccination. J is TRBJ2-5 and V is TRBV19, with D tentatively TRBD1 (5 bases). This receptor was obtained from an adult in good health. CDR3 nucleotides: TGTGCCAGTAGTATATTTGGGGAAGGGGCCCAAGAGACCCAGTACTTC. It yields the protein CASSIFGEGAQETQYF.